The next 25 T cell receptor beta chains were all read from a single sample in a study of shared clonotypes between healthy human individuals. Profiling relied on immunoSEQ multiplex PCR, and the TCRdb table lists in-frame clones only, not all of them. The table includes under 850,000 clones, 72% detected once. The sequenced material came from memory CD4+ T cells sorted from blood. Subset in this sample: CD45RA-negative fraction. The receptors stem from a woman aged 30 to 39 in good health.

The J gene is TRBJ2-5, the V gene TRBV5-1; the D call may be TRBD1 or TRBD2 (5 bases each). This CDR3 contains 18 residues. V lost 4 bases and J lost 9, with 31 bases in between. The germline CDR1 and CDR2 sequences are SGHRS and YFSETQ. The CDR3 reads CASSPRDASKARKPAQYF. In DNA form, the CDR3 reads TGCGCCAGCAGCCCCAGGGACGCCTCCAAAGCCCGAAAGCCGGCCCAGTACTTC.

The J gene is TRBJ2-4, the V gene TRBV7-2; 11 bases map to TRBD1. From germline, CDR1 is SGHTA and CDR2 FQGNSA. The length of the CDR3 is 17 residues. V lost 0 bases to trimming and J lost 3 bases; unmatched junction nucleotides: 4. In DNA, the CDR3 is TGTGCCAGCAGCTTAGCGGGGACAGGGGGTGGCAAAAACATTCAGTACTTC. Translated, it gives CASSLAGTGGGKNIQYF.

This clone was seen just once. The V gene is TRBV5-1, the J gene TRBJ2-5; either TRBD1 or TRBD2 may supply D (5 bases each). This CDR3 comprises 14 residues. Germline V CDR1 and CDR2: SGHRS, YFSETQ. Trimming removed 4 bases at V and 11 bases at J, with 21 bases between. In DNA, the CDR3 is TGCGCCAGCAGCCCTACTGGGACCGAAGTTGTGCAGTACTTC. Translated: CASSPTGTEVVQYF.

Details on this clone: Additional DNA sequences in this sample encode the identical CDR3. The rearrangement uses TRBV5-1 and TRBJ1-5, with unresolved D. From germline, CDR1 is SGHRS and CDR2 YFSETQ. V lost 0 bases and J 4 bases, leaving 8 bases between the germline ends. This CDR3 region has 14 residues. The CDR3 coding sequence is TGCGCCAGCAGCTTGGGGCAGGAGAATCAGCCCCAGCATTTT. Residues: CASSLGQENQPQHF.

The chain is built from TRBV6-1 and TRBJ1-1; 7 bases align to TRBD1. V shed 5 bases, J shed 2 bases, and the junction held 8 bases outside the gene matches. CDR3 length: 15 amino acids. Per germline, CDR1 MNHNS and CDR2 SASEGT. In DNA, the CDR3 is TGTGCCAGCAGTATTAACAGGGGAACAAACACTGAAGCTTTCTTT. It specifies CASSINRGTNTEAFF.

This chain joins TRBV28 and TRBJ2-3, with 7 bases identical to TRBD1. V lost 7 bases, J lost 5 bases, and 6 bases stayed unmatched. Germline CDR1 MDHEN, CDR2 SYDVKM. The CDR3 extends over 13 amino acids. In nucleotides, the CDR3 is TGTGCCAGCACCCACCAGGGGGTAGATACGCAGTATTTT. Translating it yields CASTHQGVDTQYF. Full variable domain (remainder filled in from reference TRBV28 and TRBJ2-3): DVKVTQSSRYLVKRTGEKVFLECVQDMDHENMFWYRQDPGLGLRLIYFSYDVKMKEKGDIPEGYSVSREKKERFSLILESASTNQTSMYLCASTHQGVDTQYFGPGTRLTVL.

This clone was counted a few times. The sample contains more than one DNA sequence encoding this CDR3. J is TRBJ1-3 and V is TRBV4-1; D is ambiguous. The V end was cut by 0 bases, the J end by 4 bases, with 4 bases between. The CDR3 totals 13 residues. CDR1 and CDR2 (germline): MGHRA, YSYEKL. In nucleotides, the CDR3 is TGCGCCAGCAGCCAAGAGAGGGGAAACACCATATATTTT. Amino acids: CASSQERGNTIYF.

DNA of the CDR3: TGTGCCAGCAGCCCGCCGTCTAGCTTGTACGAGCAGTACTTC. This sequence encodes CASSPPSSLYEQYF. This chain uses TRBV7-9 with TRBJ2-7; the D gene is possibly TRBD2 (5 bases). Trimming cost V 5 bases and J 4 bases, with 15 bases left between them. From germline, CDR1 is SEHNR and CDR2 FQNEAQ (reference sequence). The CDR3 runs to 14 residues.

V and J are TRBV5-1 and TRBJ2-7; 12 bases align to TRBD2. The CDR3 is 14 residues long. Germline V gives CDR1 SGHRS, CDR2 YFSETQ. The junction had 3 bases not matched to a gene; V was cut back by 5 bases and J by 3 bases. The CDR3 loop reads CASRRLAGDYEQYF. The CDR3 region has the DNA TGCGCCAGCAGGAGACTAGCGGGGGACTACGAGCAGTACTTC.

The V gene is TRBV7-2, the J gene TRBJ2-6; no definite D call. Germline CDR1 and CDR2: SGHTA and FQGNSA. This CDR3 contains 14 residues. V was cut by 2 bases and J by 2 bases, with 4 bases left in between. The CDR3 protein is CASSLSPGANVLTF. As DNA, the CDR3 is TGTGCCAGCAGCTTATCACCTGGGGCCAACGTCCTGACTTTC.

V is TRBV5-4 and J is TRBJ2-4, with TRBD1 matching 9 bases. V lost 4 bases and J lost 7; bases outside the gene matches: 6. The germline V gene has CDR1 SGHNT and CDR2 YYREEE (reference sequence). This CDR3 contains 14 residues. The CDR3: CASSVTGGNNIQYF. Here the CDR3 DNA reads TGTGCCAGCAGCGTCACAGGGGGCAACAACATTCAGTACTTC.

The chain recombines TRBV18 with TRBJ2-3; D unclear. The germline CDR1 and CDR2 sequences are KGHSH and LQKENI. This CDR3 region has 13 residues. V was shortened by 3 bases and J by 2 bases, with 6 bases between the two germline ends. The CDR3 DNA is TGTGCCAGCTCACCTACACTCACAGATACGCAGTATTTT. It yields the protein CASSPTLTDTQYF.

V and J are TRBV18 and TRBJ1-5; D unclear. The length of the CDR3 is 16 residues. V was shortened by 3 bases and J by 3 bases, with 15 bases between the two germline ends. Germline values: CDR1 KGHSH, CDR2 LQKENI. For the CDR3, the DNA is TGTGCCAGCTCACCCTCCCGCGGGGAGGTCAATCAGCCCCAGCATTTT. This codes for CASSPSRGEVNQPQHF.

This clone was observed a handful of times. Here the CDR3 DNA reads TGCGCCAGCAGCCGGACAGGGGTGCGGTATGGCTACACCTTC. It translates to CASSRTGVRYGYTF. V gene TRBV4-1 combines with J gene TRBJ1-2; TRBD1 aligns across 9 bases. Per the germline V gene, CDR1 is MGHRA and CDR2 is YSYEKL. V dropped 4 bases and J dropped 5; count of bases not matched to a gene: 5. There are 14 residues in the CDR3.

In this sample, this clone turned up a few times. The same CDR3 also results from other DNA sequences found in this sample. J is TRBJ1-4 and V is TRBV27, with D perhaps matching TRBD1 (5 bases). Germline values: CDR1 MNHEY, CDR2 SMNVEV (reference sequence). V shed 4 bases and J shed 5 bases, with 8 bases lying between them. The CDR3 contains 13 residues. CDR3 sequence (DNA): TGTGCCAGCAGTTCAAGGGGAAATGAAAAACTGTTTTTT. It specifies CASSSRGNEKLFF.

The chain has TRBV7-3 and TRBJ2-3, with 7 positions matching TRBD2. V lost 2 bases to trimming and J lost 6 bases; unmatched junction nucleotides: 2. The CDR3 is 13 residues long. The germline V gene has CDR1 SGHTA and CDR2 FQGTGA. CDR3 in DNA: TGTGCCAGCAGCTTAGCGGGAGCCGATACGCAGTATTTT. It codes for CASSLAGADTQYF.

This clone was seen once. This chain joins TRBV6-1 and TRBJ2-2; no clear D. CDR3 length: 15 amino acids. The germline V gene encodes CDR1 MNHNS and CDR2 SASEGT. With 2 bases removed from V and 4 bases from J, the gap between germline ends came to 11 bases. The DNA for the CDR3 is TGTGCCAGCAGTGAACTAGGTCCTAGCACCGGGGAGCTGTTTTTT. Protein product: CASSELGPSTGELFF.

The chain couples TRBV30 to TRBJ2-3; the D is unclear. Germline V CDR1 and CDR2: GTSNPN, SVGIG (reference sequence). Trimming cost V 2 bases and J 1 base, with 13 bases left between them. This CDR3 is built from 15 residues. The CDR3 region is CAWSNPRRRTDTQYF. Here the CDR3 DNA reads TGTGCCTGGAGTAATCCCCGGAGACGCACAGATACGCAGTATTTT.

Regarding this clone: Other DNA sequences in the sample encode the same CDR3. The chain joins TRBV27 to TRBJ2-6; D is uncertain. CDR3 length: 15 amino acids. CDR1 MNHEY and CDR2 SMNVEV come from the germline V gene (reference sequence). Trimming left V 3 bases short and J 0 bases short, with 6 bases between. As DNA, the CDR3 is TGTGCCAGCAGTTTTTACGGCTCTGGGGCCAACGTCCTGACTTTC. Translating it yields CASSFYGSGANVLTF.

This clone has a handful of counts. V and J are TRBV7-9 and TRBJ1-2, with D uncertain. V lost 4 bases and J lost 8, with 23 bases in between. This CDR3 has 16 residues. From germline, CDR1 is SEHNR and CDR2 FQNEAQ (reference sequence). The CDR3 region has the DNA TGTGCCAGCAGCTCCACCCGGCGCCATCGCACCTGGGGCTACACCTTC. Residues: CASSSTRRHRTWGYTF.

V and J are TRBV7-2 and TRBJ1-2; TRBD1 aligns across 8 bases. Germline V gene lookup returns CDR1 SGHTA and CDR2 FQGNSA. This CDR3 region has 13 residues. The trim removed 6 bases at V and 8 bases at J, leaving 8 bases unmatched. The CDR3 protein is CASSSDRVEGYTF. In nucleotides, the CDR3 is TGTGCCAGCAGTTCGGACAGGGTCGAGGGCTACACCTTC.

The V gene is TRBV19, the J gene TRBJ1-1; TRBD1 might be the D (5 bases). The germline V and J ends were trimmed by 5 bases and 10 bases, with 17 bases remaining between them. The CDR3 has 13 amino acids. The germline CDR1 and CDR2 sequences are LNHDA and SQIVND (reference sequence). The CDR3 nucleotides read TGTGCCAGTAGTTCTAGGGACCCCGCCCCAGCTTTCTTT. Residues: CASSSRDPAPAFF.

The chain combines TRBV12-5 with TRBJ1-1; D remains ambiguous. Trimming stripped 5 bases from V and 8 bases from J, with 9 bases between. Germline CDR1 and CDR2: LGHNT and FRNRAP. This CDR3 is 11 amino acids long. CDR3 loop: CASGDGREAFF. The CDR3 DNA follows: TGTGCTAGTGGTGACGGCCGGGAAGCTTTCTTT.

This chain links TRBV6-6 with TRBJ2-3; no definite D call. Looked up from germline, CDR1 is MNHNY and CDR2 is SVGAGI (reference sequence). The length of the CDR3 is 15 residues. Trimming took 5 bases from V and 1 from J, leaving 13 bases between them. DNA for the CDR3: TGTGCCAGCAGTCTAGGGCCGTCCCGCACAGATACGCAGTATTTT. This translates into CASSLGPSRTDTQYF.

This clone was recorded a few times. The junction departs from germline at one end; a sequencing error may be responsible. The rearrangement uses TRBV6-1 and TRBJ1-1; weak D call: TRBD1 (5 bases). The CDR3 runs 14 residues. Looked up from germline, CDR1 is MNHNS and CDR2 is SASEGT. CDR3: CAIAASRGNAEAFF. The DNA of the CDR3 is TGTGCCATTGCGGCTTCTCGGGGGAACGCTGAAGCTTTCTTT.